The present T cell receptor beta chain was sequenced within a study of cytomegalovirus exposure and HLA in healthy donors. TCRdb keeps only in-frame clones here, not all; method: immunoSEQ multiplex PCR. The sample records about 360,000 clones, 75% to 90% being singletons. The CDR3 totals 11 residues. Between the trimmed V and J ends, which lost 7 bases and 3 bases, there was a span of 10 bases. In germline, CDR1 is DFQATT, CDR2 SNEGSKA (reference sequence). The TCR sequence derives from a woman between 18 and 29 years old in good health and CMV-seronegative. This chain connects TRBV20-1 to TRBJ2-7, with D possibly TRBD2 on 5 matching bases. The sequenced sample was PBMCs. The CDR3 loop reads CSVHEGYEQYF. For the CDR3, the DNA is TGCAGTGTACACGAGGGCTACGAGCAGTACTTC.